This TCR beta chain was captured by sequencing in a study of vaccination and CD4 T cells after COVID-19. As for the study in general: Recovered patients in the cohort numbered six men and four women, two of them Hispanic. Sampling post-COVID took place a median around 99 days after diagnosis (range 35 to 161).

There are 14 residues in the CDR3. The germline CDR1 and CDR2 sequences are SGHDN and FVKESK. The ends were cut back, 2 bases at V and 3 bases at J, with 10 bases in the middle. Sequencing of the DNA from cultured CD4+ T cells was carried out with the Oncomine TCR Beta short-read assay. TCRdb reprocessed the PCR reads via MiXCR and lists one record per CDR3 protein. This table holds over 10,000 distinct CDR3 sequences, around 40% found once. The treatment: approximately nine-day PBMC culture with coronavirus spike peptide pools or control peptides (ViraFEST assay). ViraFEST stimulated the growth of antigen-specific T cells using peptide pools and subsequently profiled their TCRs by sequencing. Findings of the study overall: Convalescent patients saw a median approximately 90% of their reactive clones show up only after vaccination.

Concerning this clonotype itself: Its target is not known.

This TCR was sampled from a human donor who had recovered from COVID-19. The J gene is TRBJ1-1, the V gene TRBV14; maybe TRBD1 (5 bases). The sequenced material came from CD4+ T cells from blood, cultured in vitro. CDR3 coding DNA: TGTGCCAGCAGCCAACTTATGGGGGACACTGAAGCTTTCTTT. Translation gives CASSQLMGDTEAFF.